Described below is a single TCR beta chain sequence and its context. The sample originates from a study of OX40 agonist ivuxolimab in advanced cancers. Study as a whole: The eligibility criteria allowed prior anti-PD-1, anti-PD-L1 or anti-CTLA-4 therapy, and 30% to 45% had some.

Autoimmune disease history or systemic immunosuppression led to patient exclusion. Sampled blood was obtained at baseline, cycle 4 day 1, and cycle 7 day 1. The CDR3 has 15 amino acids. V was trimmed by 1 base and J by 5 bases, leaving 11 bases between them. Germline loops: CDR1 SGHVS, CDR2 FNYEAQ. The assay was immunoSEQ multiplex PCR, and TCRdb's table has in-frame clones only and misses some. The repertoire holds 60,000 or so clones, more than 70% seen once, with about 1% in the top ten. The source of this sequence is an adult with an advanced solid tumor such as melanoma, head and neck, liver or kidney cancer. V usage is TRBV7-6 and J usage is TRBJ1-4; D is undetermined. The source material was CD4+ or CD8+ T cells sorted from blood, sampled in a trial of the OX40 agonist ivuxolimab. CDR3 DNA: TGTGCCAGCAGCTTAGAGGCAGGACCGAATGAAAAACTGTTTTTT. Translation gives CASSLEAGPNEKLFF.